This TCR beta chain was profiled in a study of lymphopenia after photon versus proton radiotherapy. The study, taken as a whole, reports: Photon-treated patients lost naive T cells and TCR diversity; proton-treated stayed stable. After the lymphocyte nadir, photon-treated repertoires showed oligoclonal expansion, especially of CD8+ Temra cells.

Turning to this clone: Its antigen is as yet unknown.

The protocol was immunoSEQ multiplex PCR, while the TCRdb copy is restricted to in-frame clones and leaves out a portion. The table has approximately 7,200 clones, approximately 86% seen once. The CDR3 is made up of 14 amino acids. Germline values: CDR1 SGHNT, CDR2 YYREEE (reference sequence). The junction had 4 bases not matched to a gene; V was cut back by 0 bases and J by 5 bases. This sample comprised peripheral blood, obtained from a patient treated with photon-based radiotherapy. The chain joins TRBV5-4 to TRBJ2-7, with 8 bases that match TRBD1. This receptor was obtained from an older woman with pancreatic cancer. Written as DNA, the CDR3 is TGTGCCAGCAGCTTGGAGGACAGGGCACACGAGCAGTACTTC. Residues: CASSLEDRAHEQYF.